The 29 T cell receptor beta chains given below trace back to one sample, sequenced in a study of technical replicates of blood from several donors (TCRdb year 2017). Preparation of the library involved the immunoSEQ multiplex PCR assay. Not all clones reach the TCRdb copy of this immuneACCESS table, which keeps in-frame sequences only. Checked studies attribute under half of the gap to unresolved V genes and leave the rest unexplained. The sample table shows 73,000 or so clones, and 90% to 95% are seen once. The biggest ten clones account for 0.25% of the sample. Sequences were obtained from T cells isolated from PBMCs. The receptors shown here come from a human donor in good health.

This chain uses TRBV7-8 with TRBJ1-1; 7 nucleotides align to TRBD1. This CDR3 contains 13 residues. Trimming at V came to 0 bases and at J to 8 bases, leaving 3 bases not matched to a gene. Germline CDR1 SGHVS, CDR2 FQNEAQ. The chain's CDR3 is CASSLAGGQEAFF. In DNA form, the CDR3 reads TGTGCCAGCAGCTTAGCGGGGGGACAGGAAGCTTTCTTT.

This chain links TRBV7-9 with TRBJ2-7, with 8 nucleotides matching TRBD1. Per germline, CDR1 SEHNR and CDR2 FQNEAQ (reference sequence). This CDR3 comprises 17 residues. Trimming cost V 5 bases and J 4 bases; bases outside gene matches: 16. Here the CDR3 reads CASSRPERRQGWYEQYF. DNA of the CDR3: TGTGCCAGCAGCCGCCCCGAACGCAGACAGGGGTGGTACGAGCAGTACTTC.

This chain uses TRBV28 with TRBJ1-2; D is undetermined. Germline CDR1 MDHEN, CDR2 SYDVKM. The germline V and J ends were trimmed by 2 bases and 4 bases, with 32 bases remaining between them. This CDR3 is built from 21 residues. The CDR3 DNA reads as TGTGCCAGCAGTTTACCCAGGCCCCATGACCGACGTTCTCATATTGGCTATGGCTACACCTTC. Translated: CASSLPRPHDRRSHIGYGYTF.

J is TRBJ1-1 and V is TRBV7-9, with 7 positions matching TRBD1. The CDR3 spans 12 residues. Losses at the gene ends were 5 bases for V and 13 bases for J; bases not matched to a gene: 10. CDR1 is SEHNR and CDR2 is FQNEAQ in the germline V gene (reference sequence). CDR3 sequence reads: CASSKPGTVIFF. The CDR3, as DNA: TGTGCCAGCAGCAAACCCGGGACAGTCATTTTCTTT.

The chain is built from TRBV28 and TRBJ2-7, with unresolved D. Trimming pared 2 bases from V and 4 bases from J, leaving 15 bases between. Germline assignment: CDR1 MDHEN and CDR2 SYDVKM. The CDR3 runs 15 residues. In DNA form, the CDR3 reads TGTGCCAGCAGTTTAATGGGTGGCCGGCGGTACGAGCAGTACTTC. This translates into CASSLMGGRRYEQYF.

J is TRBJ2-3 and V is TRBV29-1, with a possible D match to TRBD1 (5 bases). V dropped 7 bases and J dropped 4 bases, with 15 bases sitting between them. Per germline, CDR1 SQVTM and CDR2 ANQGSEA. This CDR3 spans 13 amino acids. CDR3 nucleotides: TGCAGCGCCCCGGGCAGGGTTTCAGATACGCAGTATTTT. Its translation: CSAPGRVSDTQYF.

This clone was recorded only once. The chain links TRBV15 to TRBJ2-3; the match to TRBD2 covers 8 bases. The germline CDR1 and CDR2 sequences are LNHNV and YYDKDF (reference sequence). This CDR3 spans 16 amino acids. With V trimmed by 4 bases and J by 7 bases, 13 bases remained unmatched. The CDR3 DNA reads TGTGCCACCAGCACTTCGGGGGGGCCTCTTTCGAATACGCAGTATTTT. This sequence encodes CATSTSGGPLSNTQYF. Looking up the rest from reference TRBV15 and TRBJ2-3 gives the full variable domain: DAMVIQNPRYQVTQFGKPVTLSCSQTLNHNVMYWYQQKSSQAPKLLFHYYDKDFNNEADTPDNFQSRRPNTSFCFLDIRSPGLGDTAMYLCATSTSGGPLSNTQYFGPGTRLTVL.

The chain combines TRBV10-3 with TRBJ2-5; D is possibly TRBD1 (5 bases). V lost 6 bases and J lost 0, with 11 bases in between. Germline V gene sequence: CDR1 ENHRY, CDR2 SYGVKD. This CDR3 contains 14 residues. The CDR3 region has the DNA TGTGCCATCAGGGGGCGAAGGTACCAAGAGACCCAGTACTTC. Its translation: CAIRGRRYQETQYF.

CDR3 loop: CASSADEGTQYF. The CDR3 DNA reads as TGTGCCAGCAGTGCGGACGAGGGGACCCAGTACTTC. The genes are TRBV2 and TRBJ2-5; D perhaps matches TRBD2 (5 bases). Germline V gene sequence: CDR1 SNHLY, CDR2 FYNNEI. The CDR3 length is 12 residues. V was shortened by 4 bases and J by 7 bases, with 10 bases between the two germline ends.

The rearrangement links TRBV5-4 to TRBJ2-2, with D perhaps TRBD1 (6 bases). The CDR3 consists of 14 residues. The V end lost 4 bases, the J end lost 1 base, and 8 bases lay between the germline ends. In germline, CDR1 is SGHNT, CDR2 YYREEE (reference sequence). The CDR3 loop is CASSTGRNTGELFF. The CDR3 DNA is TGTGCCAGCAGCACAGGGAGGAACACCGGGGAGCTGTTTTTT.

J is TRBJ2-7 and V is TRBV14; 11 bases are shared with TRBD2. The germline gives CDR1 SGHDN, CDR2 FVKESK. The junction had 8 bases not matched to a gene; V was cut back by 4 bases and J by 0 bases. The CDR3 spans 17 residues. The CDR3: CASSPRLAGSLSYEQYF. The CDR3 coding sequence is TGTGCCAGCAGCCCGCGACTAGCGGGAAGTCTCTCCTACGAGCAGTACTTC.

The chain employs TRBV19 and TRBJ1-1; TRBD1 might be the D (5 bases). Germline loops: CDR1 LNHDA, CDR2 SQIVND (reference sequence). This CDR3 has 17 residues. Trimming removed 3 bases from V and 4 bases from J, with 21 bases in between. CDR3 residues: CASSILAQGLGGTEAFF. CDR3 bases: TGTGCCAGTAGTATCCTGGCGCAGGGACTTGGTGGCACTGAAGCTTTCTTT.

The chain combines TRBV28 with TRBJ2-2; 10 bases are shared with TRBD1. Germline lookup yields CDR1 MDHEN and CDR2 SYDVKM. The ends lost 1 base at V and 3 bases at J; junction bases unmatched: 8. CDR3 length: 18 residues. The CDR3 DNA reads as TGTGCCAGCAGTTTATTTCCCGACAGGGGGCGAGACACCGGGGAGCTGTTTTTT. This translates into CASSLFPDRGRDTGELFF.

The V call is TRBV6-5, the J call TRBJ2-7, with 10 bases aligning to TRBD2. The V gene end was trimmed by 8 bases and the J gene end by 4 bases; junction bases not matched to a gene: 2. Germline CDR1 is MNHEY and CDR2 is SVGAGI. The CDR3 is made up of 12 amino acids. Here the CDR3 reads CASGLAVYEQYF. In nucleotides, the CDR3 is TGTGCCAGCGGACTAGCGGTTTACGAGCAGTACTTC.

The chain joins TRBV30 to TRBJ1-2; the match to TRBD1 covers 9 bases. The germline V gene encodes CDR1 GTSNPN and CDR2 SVGIG (reference sequence). The CDR3 sequence is 12 residues long. Losses at the gene ends were 7 bases for V and 4 bases for J; bases not matched to a gene: 4. CDR3 DNA: TGTGCCTCCCCACAGGGGGCCTATGGCTACACCTTC. It specifies CASPQGAYGYTF.

The V and J genes are TRBV14 and TRBJ2-1; 13 nucleotides agree with TRBD2. CDR1 and CDR2 (germline): SGHDN, FVKESK. The length of the CDR3 is 14 residues. Trimming at V came to 5 bases and at J to 14 bases, leaving 9 bases not matched to a gene. CDR3 nucleotide sequence: TGTGCCAGCAGCTCGCAAGGACTAGCGGGGGCGAAGTTCTTC. Its protein is CASSSQGLAGAKFF.

This sequence joins TRBV4-1 and TRBJ2-2; D may be TRBD2 (6 bases). Germline V CDR1 and CDR2: MGHRA, YSYEKL. With 2 bases removed from V and 5 bases from J, the gap between germline ends came to 18 bases. This CDR3 comprises 17 residues. The CDR3 bases are TGCGCCAGCAGCCAATGGGGAGTGGGGGGACGGACCGGGGAGCTGTTTTTT. This gives the protein CASSQWGVGGRTGELFF.

This chain connects TRBV27 to TRBJ2-5, with 11 bases that match TRBD2. Germline loops: CDR1 MNHEY, CDR2 SMNVEV (reference sequence). With V trimmed by 8 bases and J by 0 bases, 11 bases remained unmatched. This CDR3 contains 17 residues. CDR3 nucleotide sequence: TGTGCCAGCGCCAAATTCCAGACTAGCGGGGACCAAGAGACCCAGTACTTC. Its protein product is CASAKFQTSGDQETQYF.

V is TRBV30 and J is TRBJ1-2, with a weak D call TRBD1 (6 bases). This CDR3 region has 13 residues. V was cut by 8 bases and J by 7 bases, with 20 bases left in between. CDR1 and CDR2 (germline): GTSNPN, SVGIG (reference sequence). CDR3 sequence: CAHSGGGAGGYTF. In DNA form, the CDR3 reads TGTGCCCATAGTGGCGGGGGGGCGGGTGGCTACACCTTC. The full variable domain, completed using reference TRBV30 and TRBJ1-2, is SQTIHQWPATLVQPVGSPLSLECTVEGTSNPNLYWYRQAAGRGLQLLFYSVGIGQISSEVPQNLSASRPQDRQFILSSKKLLLSDSGFYLCAHSGGGAGGYTFGSGTRLTVV.

The rearrangement uses TRBV29-1 and TRBJ1-4, with D maybe TRBD1 (5 bases). The CDR3 covers 15 residues. CDR1 and CDR2 from the germline V gene are SQVTM and ANQGSEA. The V end lost 0 bases, the J end lost 8 bases, and 16 bases lay between the germline ends. DNA for the CDR3: TGCAGCGTTGAAGATTCTTTTCTCGGGGGAGAAAAACTGTTTTTT. The encoded protein is CSVEDSFLGGEKLFF.

The rearrangement links TRBV15 to TRBJ2-7; 8 bases fit TRBD1. CDR1 and CDR2 (germline): LNHNV, YYDKDF (reference sequence). Trimming at V came to 0 bases and at J to 2 bases, leaving 12 bases not matched to a gene. CDR3 length equals 18 residues. Written as DNA, the CDR3 is TGTGCCACCAGCAGAGATCGTGGTGGCAGGGGGCTCCCCTACGAGCAGTACTTC. The encoded protein is CATSRDRGGRGLPYEQYF.

This chain joins TRBV6-5 and TRBJ2-5, with a possible D match to TRBD2 (6 bases). The length of the CDR3 is 16 residues. The V gene lost 3 bases and the J gene lost 0 bases, with 14 bases spanning the gap. Germline-derived CDR1 and CDR2 are MNHEY and SVGAGI. The CDR3 DNA reads TGTGCCAGCAGTTATGGCGGGGCGACGTACCAAGAGACCCAGTACTTC. Translation: CASSYGGATYQETQYF.

The table lists this clone with a count of one. The V call is TRBV4-1, the J call TRBJ1-2, with 10 bases aligning to TRBD1. The V gene end was trimmed by 1 base and the J gene end by 4 bases; junction bases not matched to a gene: 12. CDR3 length: 18 amino acids. Germline CDR1 and CDR2: MGHRA and YSYEKL. The CDR3 DNA is TGCGCCAGCAGCCAAGCCCTGACAGGGGGCTATTCTTCCTATGGCTACACCTTC. It is translated as CASSQALTGGYSSYGYTF.

This CDR3 reads CASSPNIIQASEAFF. The CDR3 DNA sequence: TGTGCCAGCAGCCCCAACATTATACAGGCTTCTGAAGCTTTCTTT. J is TRBJ1-1 and V is TRBV6-5; a possible D gene is TRBD1 (5 bases). Germline V gives CDR1 MNHEY, CDR2 SVGAGI. CDR3 length equals 15 residues. The V gene lost 6 bases and the J gene lost 6 bases, with 20 bases spanning the gap.

This chain uses TRBV27 with TRBJ1-4, with 9 bases aligning to TRBD1. Trimming cost V 1 base and J 3 bases; bases outside gene matches: 15. There are 20 residues in the CDR3. Germline CDR1 is MNHEY and CDR2 is SMNVEV (reference sequence). For the CDR3, the DNA is TGTGCCAGCAGTTTATGGGGGACCCGGGACAGGGAGGTTGCTAATGAAAAACTGTTTTTT. Encoded protein: CASSLWGTRDREVANEKLFF.

The rearrangement links TRBV19 to TRBJ2-7; 7 nucleotides match TRBD2. J lost 0 bases, V lost 3 bases, and 5 bases had no gene match. There are 15 residues in the CDR3. Germline CDR1 is LNHDA and CDR2 is SQIVND (reference sequence). The CDR3: CASSITGGRSYEQYF. The CDR3 DNA reads TGTGCCAGTAGTATCACGGGGGGACGCTCCTACGAGCAGTACTTC.

The chain links TRBV20-1 to TRBJ1-2, with unresolved D. CDR1 and CDR2 (germline): DFQATT, SNEGSKA (reference sequence). CDR3 length: 10 amino acids. V lost 6 bases and J lost 3, with 5 bases in between. Here the CDR3 reads CSAPYYGYTF. Written as DNA, the CDR3 is TGCAGTGCCCCCTACTATGGCTACACCTTC.

The chain employs TRBV7-9 and TRBJ1-2; no firm D call. This CDR3 contains 15 residues. V lost 0 bases, J lost 5 bases, and 13 bases lay in between. Germline values: CDR1 SEHNR, CDR2 FQNEAQ (reference sequence). The DNA for the CDR3 is TGTGCCAGCAGCTTAGCGGCGGGATCGAGTTATGGCTACACCTTC. Protein: CASSLAAGSSYGYTF.

The CDR3 is CASSVGLLAGGRETQYF. The CDR3 nucleotides read TGTGCCAGCAGCGTAGGGCTACTAGCGGGAGGGAGAGAGACCCAGTACTTC. The chain couples TRBV9 to TRBJ2-5, with 13 bases aligning to TRBD2. Germline V gene data show CDR1 as SGDLS and CDR2 as YYNGEE. V lost 0 bases and J lost 4; bases outside the gene matches: 6. CDR3 length equals 17 residues.